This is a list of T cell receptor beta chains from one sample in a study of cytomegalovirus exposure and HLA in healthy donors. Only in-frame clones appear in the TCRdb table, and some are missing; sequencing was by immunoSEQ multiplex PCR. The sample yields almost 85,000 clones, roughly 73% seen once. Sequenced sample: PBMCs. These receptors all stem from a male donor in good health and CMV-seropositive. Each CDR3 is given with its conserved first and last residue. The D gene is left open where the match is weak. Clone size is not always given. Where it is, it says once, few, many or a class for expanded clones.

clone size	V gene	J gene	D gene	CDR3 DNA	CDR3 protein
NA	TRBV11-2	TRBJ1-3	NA	TGTGCCAGCAGCTTAACCTATCGAGACACCATATATTTT	CASSLTYRDTIYF
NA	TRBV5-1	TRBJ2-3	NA	TGCGCCAGCAGCACCCGACTGAAGGTGGTAATGGATACGCAGTATTTT	CASSTRLKVVMDTQYF
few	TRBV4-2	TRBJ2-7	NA	TGTGCCAGCAGCCAAGAAGGGACTCCTCAGACCTACGAGCAGTACTTC	CASSQEGTPQTYEQYF
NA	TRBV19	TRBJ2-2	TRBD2	TGTGCCAGTAGCGTAGGACTAGCGGGAGTTCGAATCACCGGGGAGCTGTTTTTT	CASSVGLAGVRITGELFF
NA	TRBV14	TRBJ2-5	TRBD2	TGTGCCAGCAGCCAAGATGTCAGCGGGAATGGGGTGGCCCAGTACTTC	CASSQDVSGNGVAQYF
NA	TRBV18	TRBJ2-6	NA	TGTGCCAGCTCACCATTACTACAGGTCTCTGGGGCCAACGTCCTGACTTTC	CASSPLLQVSGANVLTF
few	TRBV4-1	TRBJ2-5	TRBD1	TGCGCCAGCAGCCAAGGGGACAGGGGGCGAGAGACCCAGTACTTC	CASSQGDRGRETQYF
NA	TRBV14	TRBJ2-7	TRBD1	TGTGCCAGCAGCCAAGAGGAATCATTACAGGGGGGCTACGAGCAGTACTTC	CASSQEESLQGGYEQYF
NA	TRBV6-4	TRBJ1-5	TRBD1	TGTGCCAGGGACAACAGGGGGCAGCAGCCCCAGCATTTT	CARDNRGQQPQHF
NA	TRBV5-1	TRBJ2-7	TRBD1	TGCGCCAGCAGCTTGGAGACAGGGGAATACGAGCAGTACTTC	CASSLETGEYEQYF
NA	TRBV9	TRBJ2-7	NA	TGTGCCAGCAGCGTAGACAGGGGAGGCGAGCAGTACTTC	CASSVDRGGEQYF
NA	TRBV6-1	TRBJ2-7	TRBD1	TGTGCCAGCAGCTTGGACAGGTCCTACGAGCAGTACTTC	CASSLDRSYEQYF
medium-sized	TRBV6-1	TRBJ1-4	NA	TGTGCCAGCATCCGGGGGAAGAATGAAAAACTGTTTTTT	CASIRGKNEKLFF
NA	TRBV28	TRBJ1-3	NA	TGTGCCAGCAGTTCCGGACAGATTTCTGGAAACACCATATATTTT	CASSSGQISGNTIYF
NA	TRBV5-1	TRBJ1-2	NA	TGCGCCAGCAGCGTTAGCGGAGGGGGGGCGGCGGCTTATGGCTACACCTTC	CASSVSGGGAAAYGYTF
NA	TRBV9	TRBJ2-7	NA	TGTGCCAGCAGCCCCTCCCTCGCGGCTGCCTACGAGCAGTACTTC	CASSPSLAAAYEQYF
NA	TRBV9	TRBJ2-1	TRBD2	TGTGCCAGCAGCCCTCTCCTGGGACTAGCGGGAGCGGGGCACAATGAGCAGTTCTTC	CASSPLLGLAGAGHNEQFF
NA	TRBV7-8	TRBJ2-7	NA	TGTGCCAGCAGCATCACTAGTTCCTACGAGCAGTACTTC	CASSITSSYEQYF